The 18 T cell receptor beta chains reported below all come from one sample, sequenced in a study of blood T cell repertoires in COVID-19. Libraries were prepared by immunoSEQ multiplex PCR; TCRdb keeps only in-frame clonotypes and omits some of them. Here the sample spans 240,000 or so clones, approximately 91% being singletons. Sequencing was carried out using peripheral blood. The source of these receptors is a woman in her 30s with acute or convalescent COVID-19.

The gene calls are TRBV6-5 and TRBJ2-7; tentative D call: TRBD1 (6 bases). Between the trimmed V and J ends, which lost 6 bases and 0 bases, there was a span of 15 bases. CDR3 length equals 15 residues. Per the germline V gene, CDR1 is MNHEY and CDR2 is SVGAGI. The CDR3 nucleotides are TGTGCCAGCAGAAGGGACATTAAAAGCTCCTACGAGCAGTACTTC. It translates to CASRRDIKSSYEQYF.

The chain's CDR3 is CASSLEGQSYYEQYF. As DNA, the CDR3 is TGTGCCAGCAGCTTGGAGGGACAGAGTTACTACGAGCAGTACTTC. The V and J genes are TRBV5-5 and TRBJ2-7, with 7 positions matching TRBD1. Trimming removed 0 bases from V and 3 bases from J; junction bases left unmatched: 6. Germline CDR1 and CDR2: SGHKS and YYEKEE (reference sequence). CDR3 length: 15 residues. Together with reference TRBV5-5 and TRBJ2-7, the CDR3 gives the full variable domain: DAGVTQSPTHLIKTRGQQVTLRCSPISGHKSVSWYQQVLGQGPQFIFQYYEKEERGRGNFPDRFSARQFPNYSSELNVNALLLGDSALYLCASSLEGQSYYEQYFGPGTRLTVT.

The gene calls are TRBV2 and TRBJ1-4, with 10 positions matching TRBD1. V lost 5 bases and J lost 7; bases outside the gene matches: 10. In germline, CDR1 is SNHLY, CDR2 FYNNEI. The CDR3 covers 16 residues. The CDR3 DNA sequence: TGTGCCAGCAGTCGGGACAGGGGTTTAAGTACTGAAAAACTGTTTTTT. As protein: CASSRDRGLSTEKLFF.

The V gene is TRBV4-1, the J gene TRBJ2-7; D is perhaps TRBD1 (5 bases). This CDR3 contains 15 residues. V was cut by 0 bases and J by 2 bases, with 11 bases left in between. Per germline, CDR1 MGHRA and CDR2 YSYEKL. CDR3 loop: CASSQEPGRTYEQYF. The CDR3, as DNA: TGCGCCAGCAGCCAAGAGCCAGGGCGGACCTACGAGCAGTACTTC.

The gene calls are TRBV5-6 and TRBJ2-5; no clear D gene. This CDR3 spans 14 amino acids. Germline V gene sequence: CDR1 SGHDT, CDR2 YYEEEE. Between the trimmed V and J ends, which lost 3 bases and 4 bases, there was a span of 13 bases. The CDR3 coding sequence is TGTGCCAGCAGCTCCTGGTCGGGTGGAGAGACCCAGTACTTC. Translated, it gives CASSSWSGGETQYF. The whole variable domain, remainder taken from reference TRBV5-6 and TRBJ2-5, is DAGVTQSPTHLIKTRGQQVTLRCSPKSGHDTVSWYQQALGQGPQFIFQYYEEEERQRGNFPDRFSGHQFPNYSSELNVNALLLGDSALYLCASSSWSGGETQYFGPGTRLLVL.

This clone was detected a few times. The rearrangement joins TRBV7-9 to TRBJ2-7, with D possibly TRBD1 on 6 matching bases. Germline V CDR1 and CDR2: SEHNR, FQNEAQ (reference sequence). The CDR3 length is 14 residues. V lost 5 bases to trimming and J lost 5 bases, with 16 bases between them. The CDR3: CASSMEGGMDEQYF. CDR3 bases: TGTGCCAGCAGCATGGAAGGGGGTATGGACGAGCAGTACTTC.

J is TRBJ1-6 and V is TRBV5-1, with D perhaps matching TRBD1 (6 bases). Germline CDR1 and CDR2: SGHRS and YFSETQ. The CDR3 is 15 residues long. Trimming took off 2 bases at V and 5 bases at J, with 11 bases between the two ends. This CDR3 reads CASSFRGQDNSPLHF. Here the CDR3 DNA reads TGCGCCAGCAGCTTTCGGGGACAAGATAATTCACCCCTCCACTTT.

The chain joins TRBV15 to TRBJ2-2; D gene ambiguous. The germline gives CDR1 LNHNV, CDR2 YYDKDF (reference sequence). The CDR3 contains 15 residues. V dropped 3 bases and J dropped 0 bases, with 8 bases sitting between them. Here the CDR3 DNA reads TGTGCCACCAGCAGTCTAATTACGAACACCGGGGAGCTGTTTTTT. This sequence encodes CATSSLITNTGELFF.

The CDR3 DNA is TGTGCCAGCAGCCAAGAGCGGTCCTTCTACGAGCAGTACTTC. Amino acid sequence: CASSQERSFYEQYF. The chain has TRBV4-2 and TRBJ2-7; no clear D gene. Trimming stripped 0 bases from V and 3 bases from J, with 9 bases between. The CDR3 extends over 14 amino acids. CDR1 is LGHNA, CDR2 YNFKEQ, per germline.

The rearrangement joins TRBV27 to TRBJ2-7; 9 bases align to TRBD1. Germline V gives CDR1 MNHEY, CDR2 SMNVEV (reference sequence). The CDR3 is 17 residues long. V shed 3 bases and J 5 bases; nucleotides not matched to a gene: 14. CDR3 in amino acids: CASSFYPPGQGWDEQYF. CDR3 nucleotides: TGTGCCAGCAGTTTCTACCCGCCGGGACAGGGATGGGACGAGCAGTACTTC.

V gene TRBV15 combines with J gene TRBJ2-2; 8 bases are shared with TRBD1. The CDR3 is 16 amino acids. CDR1 and CDR2 from the germline V gene are LNHNV and YYDKDF (reference sequence). Trimming at V came to 0 bases and at J to 5 bases, leaving 5 bases not matched to a gene. DNA of the CDR3: TGTGCCACCAGCAGAGATCAGGGGGCGAGGACCGGGGAGCTGTTTTTT. Protein product: CATSRDQGARTGELFF.

This rearrangement joins TRBV11-3 to TRBJ2-7, with a tentative D call TRBD2 (7 bases). The V and J ends lost 5 bases and 7 bases respectively, with 18 bases between them. The CDR3 totals 14 residues. Germline V lookup: CDR1 SGHNT, CDR2 YENEEA. Here the CDR3 DNA reads TGTGCCAGCAGCGAGGGGGGGTCGGTTGGAGAGCAGTACTTC. Amino acids: CASSEGGSVGEQYF.

The chain recombines TRBV30 with TRBJ1-2; D is undetermined. The CDR3 runs to 12 residues. The ends were cut back, 0 bases at V and 8 bases at J, with 10 bases in the middle. From germline, CDR1 is GTSNPN and CDR2 SVGIG (reference sequence). CDR3 sequence (DNA): TGTGCCTGGAGTGTACCCGGTTGGGGCTACACCTTC. Its protein is CAWSVPGWGYTF.

The V call is TRBV12-3 or TRBV12-4, the J call TRBJ1-5, with TRBD1 matching over 10 bases. Trimming removed 10 bases from V and 10 bases from J; junction bases left unmatched: 7. The CDR3 loop spans 12 amino acids. The CDR3 DNA follows: TGTGCCACCAGGGACAGGGGTGGACCCCAGCATTTT. This translates into CATRDRGGPQHF.

The chain is built from TRBV10-3 and TRBJ2-1, with TRBD1 matching 10 bases. The germline CDR1 and CDR2 sequences are ENHRY and SYGVKD. V lost 0 bases to trimming and J lost 7 bases; unmatched junction nucleotides: 6. The CDR3 loop spans 16 amino acids. For the CDR3, the DNA is TGTGCCATCAGTGAGTCCGGGACAGGGGAATTAAATGAGCAGTTCTTC. Its protein is CAISESGTGELNEQFF.

The chain joins TRBV7-2 to TRBJ1-1; the match to TRBD1 covers 7 bases. Germline trimming cut 1 base from V and 1 base from J; bases unmatched to any gene: 3. CDR1 SGHTA and CDR2 FQGNSA come from the germline V gene. CDR3 length: 15 residues. The CDR3 DNA reads TGTGCCAGCAGCTTAGTAGGGACAGCGAACACTGAAGCTTTCTTT. Translation: CASSLVGTANTEAFF.

Comment on this clone: At the DNA level, this CDR3 is encoded by other sequences in the same sample as well. The V gene is TRBV4-3, the J gene TRBJ2-1; tentatively, D is TRBD2 (6 bases). The V and J ends lost 5 bases and 2 bases respectively, with 10 bases between them. Germline V gene lookup returns CDR1 LGHNA and CDR2 YSLEER. The CDR3 covers 14 residues. CDR3 nucleotide sequence: TGCGCCAGCAGCGCACGCGGGACCTACAATGAGCAGTTCTTC. This sequence encodes CASSARGTYNEQFF.

The chain carries TRBV24-1 and TRBJ2-7, with 8 bases aligning to TRBD2. The CDR3 covers 16 residues. Germline V CDR1 and CDR2: KGHDR, SFDVKD. Trimming cost V 4 bases and J 5 bases; bases outside gene matches: 12. The CDR3 protein is CATSDQTGGALHEQYF. The DNA for the CDR3 is TGTGCCACCAGTGACCAAACCGGGGGGGCTCTACACGAGCAGTACTTC.